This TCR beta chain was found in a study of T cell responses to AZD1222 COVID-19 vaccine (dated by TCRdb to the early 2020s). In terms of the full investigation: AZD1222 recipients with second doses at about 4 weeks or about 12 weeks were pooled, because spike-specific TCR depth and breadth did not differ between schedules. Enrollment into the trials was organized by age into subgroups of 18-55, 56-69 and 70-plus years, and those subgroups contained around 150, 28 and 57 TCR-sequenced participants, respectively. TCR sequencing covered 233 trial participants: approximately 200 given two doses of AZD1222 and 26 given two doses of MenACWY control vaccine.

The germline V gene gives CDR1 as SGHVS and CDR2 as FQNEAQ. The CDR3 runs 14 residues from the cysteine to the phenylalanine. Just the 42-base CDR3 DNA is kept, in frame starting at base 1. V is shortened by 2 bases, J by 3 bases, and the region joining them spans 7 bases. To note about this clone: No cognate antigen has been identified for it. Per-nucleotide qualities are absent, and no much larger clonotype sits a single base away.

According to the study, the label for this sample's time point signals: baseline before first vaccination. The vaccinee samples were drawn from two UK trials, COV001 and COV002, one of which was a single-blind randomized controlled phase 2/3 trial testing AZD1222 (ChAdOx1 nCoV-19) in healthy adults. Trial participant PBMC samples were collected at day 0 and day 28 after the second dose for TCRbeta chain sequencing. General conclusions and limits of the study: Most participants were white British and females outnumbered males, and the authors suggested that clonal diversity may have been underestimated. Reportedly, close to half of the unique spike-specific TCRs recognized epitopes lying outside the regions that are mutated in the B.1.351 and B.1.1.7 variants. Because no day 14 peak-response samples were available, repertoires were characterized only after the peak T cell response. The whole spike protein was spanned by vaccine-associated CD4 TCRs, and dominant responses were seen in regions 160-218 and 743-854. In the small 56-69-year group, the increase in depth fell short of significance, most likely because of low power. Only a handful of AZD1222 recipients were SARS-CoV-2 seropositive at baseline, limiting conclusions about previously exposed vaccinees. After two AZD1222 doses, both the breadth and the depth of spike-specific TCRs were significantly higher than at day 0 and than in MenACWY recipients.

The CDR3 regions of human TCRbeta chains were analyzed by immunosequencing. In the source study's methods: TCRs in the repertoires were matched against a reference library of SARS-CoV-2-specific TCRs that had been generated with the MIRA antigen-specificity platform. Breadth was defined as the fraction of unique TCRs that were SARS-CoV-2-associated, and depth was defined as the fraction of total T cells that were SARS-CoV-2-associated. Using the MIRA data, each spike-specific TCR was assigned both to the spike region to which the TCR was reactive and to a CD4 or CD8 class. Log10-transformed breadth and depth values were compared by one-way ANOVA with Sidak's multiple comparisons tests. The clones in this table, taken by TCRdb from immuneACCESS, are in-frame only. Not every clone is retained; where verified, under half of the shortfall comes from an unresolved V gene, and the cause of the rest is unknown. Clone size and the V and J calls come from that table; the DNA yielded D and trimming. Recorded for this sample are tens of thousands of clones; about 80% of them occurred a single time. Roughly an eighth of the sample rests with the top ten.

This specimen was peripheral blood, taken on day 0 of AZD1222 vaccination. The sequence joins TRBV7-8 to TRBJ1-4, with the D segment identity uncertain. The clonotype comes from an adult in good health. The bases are TGTGCCAGCAGCTTAAGTAGTTCTAATGAAAAACTGTTTTTT. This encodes CASSLSSSNEKLFF. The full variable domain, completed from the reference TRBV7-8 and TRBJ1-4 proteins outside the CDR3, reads GAGVSQSPRYKVAKRGQDVALRCDPISGHVSLFWYQQALGQGPEFLTYFQNEAQLDKSGLPSDRFFAERPEGSVSTLKIQRTQQEDSAVYLCASSLSSSNEKLFFGSGTQLSVL.